One sample yielded the 14 T cell receptor beta chains listed below, sequenced in a study of human T cells and chemical hapten exposure. Sample time point: pre-sensitization, week 0. Treatment: therapeutic diphenylcyclopropenone sensitization with weekly scalp DPC. TCRdb recomputed calls from the RACE reads with MiXCR, one row per CDR3 protein. The sample yields 100,000 to 150,000 distinct CDR3 sequences, approximately 15% seen once. The specimen was whole blood, collected in connection with sensitization to the hapten diphenylcyclopropenone (DPC). These TCRs come from a woman aged 18-29 years with alopecia areata. Some clones in this sample may be carry-over from other donors' samples.

The chain couples TRBV18 to TRBJ2-1, with D tentatively TRBD2 (5 bases). Germline CDR1 is KGHSH and CDR2 is LQKENI. The V end was cut by 6 bases, the J end by 0 bases, with 15 bases between. The CDR3 covers 16 residues. The CDR3, as DNA: TGTGCCAGCTCGACCGGAGTGGGGAGCTCCTACAATGAGCAGTTCTTC. It encodes CASSTGVGSSYNEQFF.

The chain is built from TRBV29-1 and TRBJ2-7; a possible D gene is TRBD1 (6 bases). Germline CDR1 reads SQVTM; CDR2 reads ANQGSEA. This CDR3 is 13 amino acids long. Between the trimmed V and J ends, which lost 7 bases and 4 bases, there was a span of 17 bases. CDR3 sequence: CSAGDNWGYEQYF. In DNA form, the CDR3 reads TGCAGCGCCGGGGACAACTGGGGTTACGAGCAGTACTTC.

This clonotype has at least ten counts. The chain links TRBV4-3 to TRBJ2-3; 7 nucleotides agree with TRBD2. Germline lookup yields CDR1 LGHNA and CDR2 YSLEER. V shed 0 bases and J 4 bases; nucleotides not matched to a gene: 10. The CDR3 length is 17 residues. CDR3 nucleotides: TGCGCCAGCAGCCAAGATGTTGGGGGGGGTAGTGCAGATACGCAGTATTTT. This sequence encodes CASSQDVGGGSADTQYF.

The V gene is TRBV19, the J gene TRBJ2-2; 8 nucleotides agree with TRBD1. Germline V gene data show CDR1 as LNHDA and CDR2 as SQIVND (reference sequence). The CDR3 is made up of 17 amino acids. The V gene end was trimmed by 5 bases and the J gene end by 1 base; junction bases not matched to a gene: 9. The CDR3 reads CASSPGTGAWNTGELFF. The DNA for the CDR3 is TGTGCCAGTAGTCCCGGGACAGGAGCTTGGAACACCGGGGAGCTGTTTTTT. Full variable domain (remainder filled in from reference TRBV19 and TRBJ2-2): DGGITQSPKYLFRKEGQNVTLSCEQNLNHDAMYWYRQDPGQGLRLIYYSQIVNDFQKGDIAEGYSVSREKKESFPLTVTSAQKNPTAFYLCASSPGTGAWNTGELFFGEGSRLTVL.

This clonotype was found a few times. V usage is TRBV2 and J usage is TRBJ1-2; no definite D call. Germline CDR1 is SNHLY and CDR2 is FYNNEI. The CDR3 covers 14 residues. Trimming pared 8 bases from V and 0 bases from J, leaving 13 bases between. In nucleotides, the CDR3 is TGTGCCAGCGCTAGGACGGTCGCTAACTATGGCTACACCTTC. It specifies CASARTVANYGYTF.

This clonotype was recorded many times. V gene TRBV11-2 combines with J gene TRBJ2-7; D not resolved. V was pared by 0 bases and J by 3 bases, with 12 bases between. The CDR3 covers 15 residues. Germline CDR1 SGHAT, CDR2 FQNNGV. This chain's CDR3 is CASSLDRSQHYEQYF. The CDR3 coding sequence is TGTGCCAGCAGCTTAGATAGGTCGCAACACTACGAGCAGTACTTC.

The chain joins TRBV10-3 to TRBJ2-3, with TRBD1 identical over 7 bases. The V segment lost 6 bases and the J segment 2 bases; nucleotides outside the gene matches: 5. The CDR3 consists of 14 residues. Germline CDR1 and CDR2: ENHRY and SYGVKD. CDR3 region: CAIRAGTATDTQYF. The CDR3 DNA follows: TGTGCCATCAGGGCTGGGACAGCCACAGATACGCAGTATTTT.

This clonotype was recorded a few times. This chain links TRBV27 with TRBJ1-4; D is unresolved. Germline values: CDR1 MNHEY, CDR2 SMNVEV (reference sequence). CDR3 length: 15 amino acids. Trimming removed 6 bases from V and 0 bases from J, with 11 bases in between. The CDR3 is CASSQLRATNEKLFF. Here the CDR3 DNA reads TGTGCCAGCAGCCAACTTAGGGCAACTAATGAAAAACTGTTTTTT.

This clonotype has a handful of counts. This chain links TRBV20-1 with TRBJ2-2; D gene ambiguous. CDR3 length: 15 residues. Germline V gene sequence: CDR1 DFQATT, CDR2 SNEGSKA (reference sequence). V lost 3 bases and J lost 2, with 13 bases in between. For the CDR3, the DNA is TGCAGTGCTAGCCGACTGAGCATAAACACCGGGGAGCTGTTTTTT. Amino acids: CSASRLSINTGELFF.

V usage is TRBV4-3 and J usage is TRBJ2-2; D is unclear. The CDR3 loop spans 14 amino acids. Trimming removed 0 bases at V and 2 bases at J, with 4 bases between. CDR1 LGHNA and CDR2 YSLEER come from the germline V gene. For the CDR3, the DNA is TGCGCCAGCAGCCAAGATCTAAACACCGGGGAGCTGTTTTTT. It specifies CASSQDLNTGELFF.

The chain combines TRBV11-2 with TRBJ2-2; a weak D match, TRBD2 (6 bases). Trimming removed 3 bases from V and 5 bases from J, with 13 bases in between. Germline assignment: CDR1 SGHAT and CDR2 FQNNGV. This CDR3 contains 15 residues. This CDR3 is CASSFPSRGTGELFF. In nucleotides, the CDR3 is TGTGCCAGCAGCTTTCCGTCCCGGGGGACCGGGGAGCTGTTTTTT. Based on the CDR3 plus reference TRBV11-2 and TRBJ2-2, the full variable domain is EAGVAQSPRYKIIEKRQSVAFWCNPISGHATLYWYQQILGQGPKLLIQFQNNGVVDDSQLPKDRFSAERLKGVDSTLKIQPAKLEDSAVYLCASSFPSRGTGELFFGEGSRLTVL.

A few counts support this clonotype. The chain couples TRBV4-1 to TRBJ2-1; 13 bases agree with TRBD2. Germline V gene data show CDR1 as MGHRA and CDR2 as YSYEKL. The length of the CDR3 is 16 residues. The J segment lost 12 bases and the V segment lost 4 bases, leaving 12 bases of the junction unmatched. The DNA for the CDR3 is TGCGCCAGCAGCCCGACTAGCGGGGGGTCCAAGATTGTGCAGTTCTTC. Encoded protein: CASSPTSGGSKIVQFF.

The chain combines TRBV6-2 or TRBV6-3 with TRBJ2-3; D could derive from TRBD1 or TRBD2 (5 bases each). With 5 bases removed from V and 2 bases from J, the gap between germline ends came to 11 bases. Germline V lookup: CDR1 MNHEY, CDR2 SVGEGT. The CDR3 sequence is 14 residues long. The CDR3 reads CASSRPGTTDTQYF. In nucleotides, the CDR3 is TGTGCCAGCAGTCGTCCGGGGACCACAGATACGCAGTATTTT.

This chain connects TRBV5-1 to TRBJ2-5; 7 positions agree with TRBD2. Germline CDR1 and CDR2: SGHRS and YFSETQ. V shed 6 bases and J 2 bases; nucleotides not matched to a gene: 4. This CDR3 has 13 amino acids. CDR3 loop: CASTVAGQETQYF. The CDR3 DNA reads TGCGCCAGCACCGTAGCGGGTCAAGAGACCCAGTACTTC.